This T cell receptor (beta chain) originates from a study of T cells after yellow fever vaccination. Regarding the study as a whole: In post-booster samples, most primary-vaccination clones reappeared (about 95% CD4, around 87% CD8).

This clonotype appeared many times. The antigen is undetermined. MiXCR was run by TCRdb on the 5' RACE reads, yielding one entry per CDR3 protein. Of 300,000 to 350,000 distinct CDR3 sequences in the sample, 3.5% to 5% were seen once. V dropped 8 bases and J dropped 5 bases, with 18 bases sitting between them. Germline V gives CDR1 SQVTM, CDR2 ANQGSEA. This CDR3 comprises 13 residues. This TCR was recovered from a man between 18 and 29 years old who received the YFV17D yellow fever vaccine. The sample in question was PBMCs, obtained 15 days after the yellow fever booster vaccination. This rearrangement joins TRBV29-1 to TRBJ2-5; perhaps TRBD2 as D (6 bases). The CDR3 region has the DNA TGCAGCCGGGTCGCGGGGTCTGAGGAGACCCAGTACTTC. Translation: CSRVAGSEETQYF.